Listed below are T cell receptor beta chains from one sample, sequenced in a study of blood T cell repertoires in COVID-19. Libraries were prepared by immunoSEQ multiplex PCR; TCRdb keeps only in-frame clonotypes and omits some of them. Of tens of thousands of clones in the sample, 70% to 80% are singletons; the top ten hold about an eighth. The specimen was peripheral blood. These receptors were taken from a human donor in a cohort sampled during active COVID-19. The CDR3 runs from the conserved cysteine through the conserved F or W. The D gene is left open where the match is weak. Not every row has a clone size; where given, it reads once, few, many or a size class.

clone size,D gene,V gene,J gene,CDR3 DNA,CDR3 protein
.,TRBD1,TRBV6-5,TRBJ2-7,TGTGCCAGCAGCCGGACAGGGGACGAGCAGTACTTC,CASSRTGDEQYF
.,TRBD1,TRBV3-1/TRBV3-2,TRBJ2-1,TGTGCCAGCAGCCCCGCGACAGGGAAGCAGTTCTTC,CASSPATGKQFF
.,.,TRBV28,TRBJ1-1,TGTGCCAGCAGCTCAACATTTTTGACTGAAGCTTTCTTT,CASSSTFLTEAFF
.,TRBD2,TRBV5-6,TRBJ2-2,TGTGCCAGCAGACTGGGACTAGCGGGATCGAACACCGGGGAGCTGTTTTTT,CASRLGLAGSNTGELFF
.,.,TRBV19,TRBJ2-5,TGTGCCAGTAGTCTAAGGGGGTGGGAAGAGACCCAGTACTTC,CASSLRGWEETQYF
.,TRBD1,TRBV5-1,TRBJ2-2,TGCGCCAGCAGCCTTGTATCGCAGGGGGCCGGGGAGCTGTTTTTT,CASSLVSQGAGELFF
few,TRBD1,TRBV24-1,TRBJ1-5,TGTGCCACAGGACAGGGGACTCAGCCCCAGCATTTT,CATGQGTQPQHF
.,.,TRBV10-2,TRBJ1-1,TGCGCCAGCTTACAACTGGGGGGGACTGAAGCTTTCTTT,CASLQLGGTEAFF
many,TRBD2,TRBV7-8,TRBJ2-1,TGTGCCAGCAGCGCCCGACTAGCGGGGGGGCCAGGAGAGCAGTTCTTC,CASSARLAGGPGEQFF
.,TRBD1,TRBV6-6,TRBJ1-6,TGTGCCAGCAGTTACCGAGACAGGGTCTCTTCACCCCTCCACTTT,CASSYRDRVSSPLHF
.,TRBD1,TRBV7-9,TRBJ1-2,TGTGCCAGCGGAACCCGGGACAGGGAATATGGCTACACCTTC,CASGTRDREYGYTF
.,.,TRBV30,TRBJ2-3,TGTGCCTGGAGTGTGGAGGGGGATACGCAGTATTTT,CAWSVEGDTQYF
.,.,TRBV7-9,TRBJ2-7,TGTGCCAGCAGCGCCAAACAGGGTAATCTACACGAGCAGTACTTC,CASSAKQGNLHEQYF
.,.,TRBV7-2,TRBJ2-3,TGTGCCAGCAGCCGGGACGGCGGGAAAGATACGCAGTATTTT,CASSRDGGKDTQYF
.,TRBD1,TRBV7-2,TRBJ2-4,TGTGCCAGCAGCTTGAGGGGACAGACACTAGCCAAAAACATTCAGTACTTC,CASSLRGQTLAKNIQYF
.,.,TRBV5-8,TRBJ2-1,TGTGCCAGCAGCTTTTTGGCAGGGGGGCAGTCCTACAATGAGCAGTTCTTC,CASSFLAGGQSYNEQFF
.,TRBD2,TRBV9,TRBJ2-5,TGTGCCAGCAGCGTAGGGCGGGGGGGCCAGAGGACCCAGTACTTC,CASSVGRGGQRTQYF
.,.,TRBV7-2,TRBJ1-1,TGTGCCAGCAGCTTTCGACAGGACCCTTTGGGGAACACTGAAGCTTTCTTT,CASSFRQDPLGNTEAFF
.,.,TRBV6-2/TRBV6-3,TRBJ2-3,TGTGCCAGCAGTTACGGGTCGGGGGCAGATACGCAGTATTTT,CASSYGSGADTQYF
.,.,TRBV7-3,TRBJ1-1,TGTGCCAGCAGCCCCCGACCGGGAGAGTTTGCTGAAGCTTTCTTT,CASSPRPGEFAEAFF
.,.,TRBV28,TRBJ2-7,TGTGCCAGCACCGAGGGGGGGCTATCCTACGAGCAGTACTTC,CASTEGGLSYEQYF
few,.,TRBV2,TRBJ1-1,TGTGCCAGCAGTGAATCTAGGGGATCGGCCACTGAAGCTTTCTTT,CASSESRGSATEAFF
.,.,TRBV6-1,TRBJ2-7,TGTGCCAGCAGTGAAAGCTGGGACACCTCCTACGAGCAGTACTTC,CASSESWDTSYEQYF
.,TRBD1,TRBV5-4,TRBJ1-5,TGTGCCAGCAGCTTCGGACAGGATAGCAATCAGCCCCAGCATTTT,CASSFGQDSNQPQHF